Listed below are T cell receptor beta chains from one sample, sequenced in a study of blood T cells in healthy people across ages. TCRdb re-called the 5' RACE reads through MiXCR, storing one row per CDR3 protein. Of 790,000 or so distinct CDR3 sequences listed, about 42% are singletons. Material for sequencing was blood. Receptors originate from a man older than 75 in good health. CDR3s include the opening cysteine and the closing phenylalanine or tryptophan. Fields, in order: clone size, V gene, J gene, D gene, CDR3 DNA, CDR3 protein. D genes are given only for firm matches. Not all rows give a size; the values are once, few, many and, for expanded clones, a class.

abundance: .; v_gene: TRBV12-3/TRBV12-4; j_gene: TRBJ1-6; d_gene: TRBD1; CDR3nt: TGTGCCAGCAGTACGGACAGGGAAGTGATTAATTCACCCCCCCACTTT; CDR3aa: CASSTDREVINSPPHF
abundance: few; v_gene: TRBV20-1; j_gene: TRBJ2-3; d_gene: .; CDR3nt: TGCAGTGTTCTAGCCATTAGCACAGATACGCAGTATTTT; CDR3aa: CSVLAISTDTQYF
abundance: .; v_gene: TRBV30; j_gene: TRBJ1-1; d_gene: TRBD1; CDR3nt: TGTGCCTGGGGTCAGGGGGCCGACACTGAAGCTTTCTTT; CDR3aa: CAWGQGADTEAFF
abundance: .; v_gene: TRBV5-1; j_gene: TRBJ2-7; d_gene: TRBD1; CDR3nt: TGCGCCAGCAGATACACAGGGGGCCCTTCCTACGAGCAGTACTTC; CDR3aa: CASRYTGGPSYEQYF
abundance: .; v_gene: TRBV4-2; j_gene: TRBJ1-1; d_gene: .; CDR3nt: TGTGCCAGCAGCCCCAACCCGGGGAGGGAATTCACTGAAGCTTTCTTT; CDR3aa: CASSPNPGREFTEAFF
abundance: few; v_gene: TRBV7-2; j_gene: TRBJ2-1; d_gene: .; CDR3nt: TGTGCCAGCAGCTTAGCGCACGGACTCCCCTACAATGAGCAGTTCTTC; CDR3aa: CASSLAHGLPYNEQFF
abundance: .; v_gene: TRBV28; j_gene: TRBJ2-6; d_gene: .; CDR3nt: TGTGGGTCCCGGGGCTCTGGGGCCAACGTCCTGACTTTC; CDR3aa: CGSRGSGANVLTF
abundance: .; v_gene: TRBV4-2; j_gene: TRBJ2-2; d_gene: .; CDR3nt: TGTGCCAGCAACTATCAGACGGACACCGGGGAGCTGTTTTTT; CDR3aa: CASNYQTDTGELFF
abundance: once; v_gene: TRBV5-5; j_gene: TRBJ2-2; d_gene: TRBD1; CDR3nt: TGTGCCAGCAGCTCGGACAGGGGGGTAAACACCGGGGAGCTGTTTTTT; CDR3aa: CASSSDRGVNTGELFF
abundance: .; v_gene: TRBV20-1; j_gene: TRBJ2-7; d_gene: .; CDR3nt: TGCAGTGCTAGAGATATCACCCGCGGGAAAGGAGGCGAGCAGTACTTC; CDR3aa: CSARDITRGKGGEQYF
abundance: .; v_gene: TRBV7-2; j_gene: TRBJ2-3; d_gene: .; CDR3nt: TGTGCCAGCAGCGCCCCCCTCGGAAATACGCAGTATTTT; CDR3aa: CASSAPLGNTQYF
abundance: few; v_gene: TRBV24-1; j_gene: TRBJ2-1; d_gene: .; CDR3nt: TGTGCCACCCAAGGGGGGCCGTACAATGAGCAGTTCTTC; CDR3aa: CATQGGPYNEQFF
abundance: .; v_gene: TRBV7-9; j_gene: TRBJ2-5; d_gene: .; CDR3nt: TGTGCCAGCAGCCGGACGGGGGAAGGGACCCAGTACTTC; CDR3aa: CASSRTGEGTQYF
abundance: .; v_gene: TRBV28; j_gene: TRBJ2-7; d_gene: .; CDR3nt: TGTGCCAGCAGTTTAGGTAGTACCACCTCCTACGAGCAGTACTTC; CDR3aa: CASSLGSTTSYEQYF
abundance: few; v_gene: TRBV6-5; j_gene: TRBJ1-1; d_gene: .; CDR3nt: TGTGCCAGCAGTTACGGTCAGCCTCCGAACACTGAAGCTTTCTTT; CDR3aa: CASSYGQPPNTEAFF
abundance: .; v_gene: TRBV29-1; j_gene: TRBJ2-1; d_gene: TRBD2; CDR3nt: TGCAGCGTTATACCGGGACTAGGTCGCAATGAGCAGTTCTTC; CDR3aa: CSVIPGLGRNEQFF